The rows below give T cell receptor beta chains drawn from one sample of a study of monozygotic twins with cystic fibrosis. This table comes from immunoSEQ multiplex PCR, and its TCRdb copy is limited to in-frame clones, with some not included. The sample contains some 22,000 clones, 97% of which appear only once. The sample comprised blood. These receptors were taken from a girl between 10 and 17 years old with cystic fibrosis. CDR3s include the opening cysteine and the closing phenylalanine or tryptophan. Each record gives: D gene, clone size, J gene, V gene, CDR3 DNA, CDR3 protein. A D gene is named only where the DNA matches it firmly. The size entry is marked missing in some rows and otherwise reads once, few, many or a size class.

>TRBD2|-|TRBJ2-1|TRBV7-9
TGTGCCAGCAGCTTAGCTTCGGGACTACTTTCATATGAGCAGTTCTTC
CASSLASGLLSYEQFF
>TRBD2|-|TRBJ2-4|TRBV10-3
TGTGCCATCAGTGCGAGGGGACTAGCGGGAGATATTCAGTACTTC
CAISARGLAGDIQYF
>TRBD1|-|TRBJ1-2|TRBV27
TGTGCCAGCAGTCTTGACAGGGCGCCTTATGGCTACACCTTC
CASSLDRAPYGYTF
>-|once|TRBJ2-3|TRBV15
TGTGCCACCAGCAGAGATTGGGGCCTGGGGACAGATACGCAGTATTTT
CATSRDWGLGTDTQYF
>-|-|TRBJ2-1|TRBV4-3
TGCGCCAGCAGACAAGAGGGAGGGACAGCTTCCTACAATGAGCAGTTCTTC
CASRQEGGTASYNEQFF
>TRBD2|-|TRBJ2-3|TRBV7-2
TGTGCCAGCAGCTTGGGAGGGCCTATTACAGATACGCAGTATTTT
CASSLGGPITDTQYF
>-|-|TRBJ1-3|TRBV9
TGTGCCAGCAGCGTATCGCCCAATATCGACAGGAGGACCGGAAACACCATATATTTT
CASSVSPNIDRRTGNTIYF
>-|-|TRBJ1-2|TRBV6-6
TGTGCCAGCAGCATCGGACAGACCTATGGCTACACCTTC
CASSIGQTYGYTF
>-|-|TRBJ1-4|TRBV10-3
TGTGCCATCAGTGAGTCGGAGAGTAATGAAAAACTGTTTTTT
CAISESESNEKLFF
>-|-|TRBJ2-1|TRBV19
TGTGCCAGTAGTCCCCTAGGTGGCTCCTACAATGAGCAGTTCTTC
CASSPLGGSYNEQFF
>-|-|TRBJ1-5|TRBV27
TGTGCCAGCAGTGCCTGGGACAGCAATCAGCCCCAGCATTTT
CASSAWDSNQPQHF